A selection of T cell receptor beta chains follows, all from one sample in a study of blood T cell repertoires in COVID-19. The protocol was immunoSEQ multiplex PCR, while the TCRdb copy is restricted to in-frame clones and leaves out a portion. The sample has around 620,000 clones; 75% to 90% are singletons. The specimen was peripheral blood. The receptors shown here come from a woman under 30 with acute or convalescent COVID-19. The CDR3 runs from the conserved cysteine through the conserved F or W. Each record gives: clone size, J gene, V gene, D gene, CDR3 protein, CDR3 DNA. A D gene is named only where the DNA matches it firmly. Clone size appears in some rows only: once, few, many, or a class for an expanded clone.

.	TRBJ1-1	TRBV19	.	CASSLGRAFF	TGTGCCAGTAGTCTCGGTCGAGCTTTCTTT
once	TRBJ1-1	TRBV2	.	CASCELFEAFF	TGTGCCAGCTGTGAACTCTTTGAAGCTTTCTTT
.	TRBJ2-3	TRBV30	TRBD2	CAWTSQGLAGGTQYF	TGTGCCTGGACTAGTCAGGGACTAGCGGGGGGGACGCAGTATTTT
.	TRBJ1-2	TRBV7-2	.	CASRTARALGYGYTF	TGTGCCAGCAGGACCGCTCGCGCGCTAGGCTATGGCTACACCTTC
.	TRBJ1-5	TRBV19	.	CASSIIGVGQGPQHF	TGTGCCAGTAGTATTATAGGGGTGGGGCAGGGTCCCCAGCATTTT
few	TRBJ1-2	TRBV27	.	CASSPVGRGGYGYTF	TGTGCCAGCAGTCCTGTAGGTAGGGGCGGCTATGGCTACACCTTC
.	TRBJ2-7	TRBV7-2	.	CASSLGRGTTYEQYF	TGTGCCAGCAGCTTAGGCCGCGGGACCACCTACGAGCAGTACTTC
.	TRBJ1-2	TRBV5-1	TRBD1	CASSLASGGGYTF	TGCGCCAGCAGCTTGGCGTCAGGGGGTGGCTACACCTTC
.	TRBJ1-5	TRBV28	TRBD1	CASSGDRGLRSNQPQHF	TGTGCCAGCAGTGGGGACAGGGGGCTTAGGAGCAATCAGCCCCAGCATTTT
.	TRBJ1-2	TRBV20-1	.	CSASWGVNGYTF	TGCAGTGCTAGTTGGGGGGTCAATGGCTACACCTTC
.	TRBJ1-1	TRBV6-5	.	CASSPAGEGASEAFF	TGTGCCAGCAGTCCGGCAGGGGAGGGAGCTAGTGAAGCTTTCTTT
.	TRBJ2-3	TRBV3-1/TRBV3-2	TRBD1	CASRATGADTQYF	TGTGCCAGCAGGGCGACAGGGGCAGATACGCAGTATTTT
.	TRBJ1-1	TRBV19	TRBD1	CASSPDRVWATEAFF	TGTGCCAGTAGTCCGGACAGGGTCTGGGCCACTGAAGCTTTCTTT
.	TRBJ1-1	TRBV4-1	TRBD1	CASSQSGGLETEAFF	TGCGCCAGCAGCCAATCAGGGGGCTTGGAGACTGAAGCTTTCTTT
.	TRBJ2-7	TRBV5-5	.	CASSLGGASYEQYF	TGTGCCAGCAGCTTGGGGGGAGCTTCCTACGAGCAGTACTTC
.	TRBJ1-1	TRBV27	TRBD1	CASSSYRGRVLSTEAFF	TGTGCCAGCAGTTCGTACAGGGGGCGAGTTCTAAGCACTGAAGCTTTCTTT
.	TRBJ1-2	TRBV5-4	TRBD1	CASSLPPGQGNYGYTF	TGTGCCAGCAGCCTACCCCCGGGACAGGGGAACTATGGCTACACCTTC
.	TRBJ1-4	TRBV6-5	.	CASSYISGGEKLFF	TGTGCCAGCAGTTACATTTCAGGCGGGGAAAAACTGTTTTTT
.	TRBJ1-1	TRBV24-1	.	CATSERTGAGAFF	TGTGCCACCAGTGAGCGAACAGGCGCTGGAGCTTTCTTT
.	TRBJ2-7	TRBV24-1	TRBD1	CATSGWTGAEQYF	TGTGCCACCAGTGGGTGGACAGGGGCCGAGCAGTACTTC
.	TRBJ2-1	TRBV7-9	.	CASSFLDSSYNEQFF	TGTGCCAGCAGCTTTTTGGACAGCTCCTACAATGAGCAGTTCTTC
.	TRBJ2-7	TRBV18	TRBD1	CASSPERTGGDEQYF	TGTGCCAGCTCACCTGAACGGACAGGGGGCGACGAGCAGTACTTC
.	TRBJ1-4	TRBV19	TRBD1	CASSPGQGFSSEKLFF	TGTGCCAGTAGCCCGGGACAGGGGTTCTCGTCTGAAAAACTGTTTTTT
.	TRBJ1-1	TRBV7-9	.	CASSLEGRAFF	TGTGCCAGCAGCTTGGAGGGAAGAGCTTTCTTT
.	TRBJ1-2	TRBV12-3/TRBV12-4	TRBD1	CASTLDRGGGYTF	TGTGCCAGCACCCTGGACAGGGGCGGTGGCTACACCTTC
few	TRBJ1-2	TRBV7-2	.	CASSLALVDSPWNGYTF	TGTGCCAGCAGCTTAGCGCTAGTGGACTCCCCGTGGAATGGCTACACCTTC
.	TRBJ1-2	TRBV6-5	.	CASTDLVTYGYTF	TGTGCCAGCACCGACCTTGTGACTTATGGCTACACCTTC